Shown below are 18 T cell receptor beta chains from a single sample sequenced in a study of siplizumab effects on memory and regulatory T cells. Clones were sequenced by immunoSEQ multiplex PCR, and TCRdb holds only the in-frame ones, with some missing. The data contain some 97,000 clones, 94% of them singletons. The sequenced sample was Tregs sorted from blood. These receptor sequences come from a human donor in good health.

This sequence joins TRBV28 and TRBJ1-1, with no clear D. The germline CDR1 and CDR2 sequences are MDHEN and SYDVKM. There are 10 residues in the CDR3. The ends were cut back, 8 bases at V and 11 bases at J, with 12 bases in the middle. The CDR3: CASGEAVAFF. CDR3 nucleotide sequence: TGTGCCAGCGGGGAGGCAGTGGCTTTCTTT. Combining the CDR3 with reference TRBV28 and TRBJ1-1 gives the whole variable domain DVKVTQSSRYLVKRTGEKVFLECVQDMDHENMFWYRQDPGLGLRLIYFSYDVKMKEKGDIPEGYSVSREKKERFSLILESASTNQTSMYLCASGEAVAFFGQGTRLTVV.

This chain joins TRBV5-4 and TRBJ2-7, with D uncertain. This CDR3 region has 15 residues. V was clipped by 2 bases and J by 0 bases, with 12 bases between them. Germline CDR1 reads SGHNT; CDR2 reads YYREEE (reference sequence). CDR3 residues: CASSFAGPSSYEQYF. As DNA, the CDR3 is TGTGCCAGCAGCTTCGCCGGACCGTCCTCCTACGAGCAGTACTTC.

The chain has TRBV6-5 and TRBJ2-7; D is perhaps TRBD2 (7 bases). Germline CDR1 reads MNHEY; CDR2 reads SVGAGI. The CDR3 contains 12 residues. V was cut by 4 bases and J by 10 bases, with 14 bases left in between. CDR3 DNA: TGTGCCAGCAGTTTCCGGGGGGCAGAACAGTACTTC. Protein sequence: CASSFRGAEQYF.

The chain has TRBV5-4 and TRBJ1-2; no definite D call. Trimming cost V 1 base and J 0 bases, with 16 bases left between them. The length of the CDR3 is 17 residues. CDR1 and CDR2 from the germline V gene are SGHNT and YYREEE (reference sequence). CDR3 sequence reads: CASSLRVGPAPNYGYTF. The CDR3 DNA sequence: TGTGCCAGCAGCTTGCGGGTTGGTCCTGCTCCTAACTATGGCTACACCTTC.

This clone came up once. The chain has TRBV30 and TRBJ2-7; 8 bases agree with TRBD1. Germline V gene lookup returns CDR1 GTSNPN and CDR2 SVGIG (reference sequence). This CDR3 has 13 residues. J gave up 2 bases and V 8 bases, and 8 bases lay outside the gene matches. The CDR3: CARTGQGTYEQYF. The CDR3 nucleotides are TGTGCCCGGACTGGACAGGGAACCTACGAGCAGTACTTC.

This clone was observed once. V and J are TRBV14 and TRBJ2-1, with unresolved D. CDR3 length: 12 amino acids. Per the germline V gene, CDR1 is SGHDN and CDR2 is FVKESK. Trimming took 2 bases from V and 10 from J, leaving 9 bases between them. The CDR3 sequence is CASSQSGLEQFF. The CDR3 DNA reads TGTGCCAGCAGCCAATCTGGTCTAGAGCAGTTCTTC.

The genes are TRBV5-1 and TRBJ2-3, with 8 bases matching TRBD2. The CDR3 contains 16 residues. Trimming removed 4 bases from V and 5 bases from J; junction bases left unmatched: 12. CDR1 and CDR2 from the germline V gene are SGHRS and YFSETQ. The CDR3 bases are TGCGCCAGCAGCCAAATGCCCAGCGGGAGAGGAGATACGCAGTATTTT. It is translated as CASSQMPSGRGDTQYF.

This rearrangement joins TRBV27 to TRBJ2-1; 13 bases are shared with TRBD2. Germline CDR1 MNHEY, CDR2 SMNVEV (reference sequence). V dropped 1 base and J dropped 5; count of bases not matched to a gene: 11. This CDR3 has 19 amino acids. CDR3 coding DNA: TGTGCCAGCAGTTTATATGTGCGGACTAGCGGGAGAGTGGACAATGAGCAGTTCTTC. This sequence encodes CASSLYVRTSGRVDNEQFF.

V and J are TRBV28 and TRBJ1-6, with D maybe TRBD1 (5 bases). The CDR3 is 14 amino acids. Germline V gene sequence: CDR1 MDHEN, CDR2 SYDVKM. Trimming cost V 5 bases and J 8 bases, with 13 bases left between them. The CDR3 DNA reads TGTGCCAGCAGTCGGGACGGATTTTATTCACCCCTCCACTTT. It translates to CASSRDGFYSPLHF.

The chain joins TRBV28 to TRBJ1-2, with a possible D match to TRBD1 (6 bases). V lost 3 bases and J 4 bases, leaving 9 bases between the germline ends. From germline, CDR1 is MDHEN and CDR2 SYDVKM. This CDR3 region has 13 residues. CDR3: CASSFGGGYGYTF. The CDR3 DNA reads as TGTGCCAGCAGTTTTGGAGGGGGCTATGGCTACACCTTC.

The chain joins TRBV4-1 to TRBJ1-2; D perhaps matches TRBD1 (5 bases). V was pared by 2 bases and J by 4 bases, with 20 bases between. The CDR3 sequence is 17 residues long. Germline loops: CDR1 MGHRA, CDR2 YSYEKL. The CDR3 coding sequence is TGCGCCAGCAGCCAATTTAATAAGGAGGGGATGGGCTATGGCTACACCTTC. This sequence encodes CASSQFNKEGMGYGYTF.

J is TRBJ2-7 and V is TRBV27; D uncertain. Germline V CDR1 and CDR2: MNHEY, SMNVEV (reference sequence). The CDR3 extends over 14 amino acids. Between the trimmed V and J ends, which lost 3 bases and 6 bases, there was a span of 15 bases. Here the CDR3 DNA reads TGTGCCAGCAGTTTCGCCCAAAACCCCCTCGAGCAGTACTTC. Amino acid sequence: CASSFAQNPLEQYF.

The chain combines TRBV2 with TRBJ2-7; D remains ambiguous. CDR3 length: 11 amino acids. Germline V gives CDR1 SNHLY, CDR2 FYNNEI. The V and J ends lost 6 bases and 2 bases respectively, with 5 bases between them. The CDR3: CASRRTYEQYF. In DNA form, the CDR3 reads TGTGCCAGCAGGCGGACCTACGAGCAGTACTTC.

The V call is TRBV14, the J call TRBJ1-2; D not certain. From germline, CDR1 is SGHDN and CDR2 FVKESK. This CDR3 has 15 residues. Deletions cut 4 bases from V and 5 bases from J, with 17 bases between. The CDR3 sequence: CASSLERGPTYGYTF. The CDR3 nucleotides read TGTGCCAGCAGCCTCGAACGAGGCCCTACTTATGGCTACACCTTC. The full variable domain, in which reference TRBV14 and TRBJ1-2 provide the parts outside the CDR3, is EAGVTQFPSHSVIEKGQTVTLRCDPISGHDNLYWYRRVMGKEIKFLLHFVKESKQDESGMPNNRFLAERTGGTYSTLKVQPAELEDSGVYFCASSLERGPTYGYTFGSGTRLTVV.

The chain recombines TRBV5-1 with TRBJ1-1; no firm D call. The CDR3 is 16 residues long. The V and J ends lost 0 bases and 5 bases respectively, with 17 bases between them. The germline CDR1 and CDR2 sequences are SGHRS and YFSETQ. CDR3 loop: CASSLAPGPGWTEAFF. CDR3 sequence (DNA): TGCGCCAGCAGCTTGGCCCCGGGCCCAGGATGGACTGAAGCTTTCTTT. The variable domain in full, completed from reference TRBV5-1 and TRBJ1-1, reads KAGVTQTPRYLIKTRGQQVTLSCSPISGHRSVSWYQQTPGQGLQFLFEYFSETQRNKGNFPGRFSGRQFSNSRSEMNVSTLELGDSALYLCASSLAPGPGWTEAFFGQGTRLTVV.

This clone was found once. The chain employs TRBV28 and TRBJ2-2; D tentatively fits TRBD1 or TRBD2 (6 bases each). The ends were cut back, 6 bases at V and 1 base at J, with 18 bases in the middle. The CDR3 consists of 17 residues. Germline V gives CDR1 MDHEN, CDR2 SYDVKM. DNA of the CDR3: TGTGCCAGCAGGTTGCTTCGGGGGCTCCTGAACACCGGGGAGCTGTTTTTT. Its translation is CASRLLRGLLNTGELFF. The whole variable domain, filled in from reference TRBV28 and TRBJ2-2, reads DVKVTQSSRYLVKRTGEKVFLECVQDMDHENMFWYRQDPGLGLRLIYFSYDVKMKEKGDIPEGYSVSREKKERFSLILESASTNQTSMYLCASRLLRGLLNTGELFFGEGSRLTVL.

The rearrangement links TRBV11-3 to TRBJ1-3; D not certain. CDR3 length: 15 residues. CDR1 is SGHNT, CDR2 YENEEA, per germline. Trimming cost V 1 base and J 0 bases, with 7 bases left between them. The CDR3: CASSLVLSSGNTIYF. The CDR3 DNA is TGTGCCAGCAGCTTAGTCTTGAGCTCTGGAAACACCATATATTTT.

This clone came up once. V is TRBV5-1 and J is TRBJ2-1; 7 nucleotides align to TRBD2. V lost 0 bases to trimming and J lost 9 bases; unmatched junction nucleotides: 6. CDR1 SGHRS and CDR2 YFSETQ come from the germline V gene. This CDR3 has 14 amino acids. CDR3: CASSLALAMGEQFF. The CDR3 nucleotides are TGCGCCAGCAGCTTGGCACTAGCGATGGGTGAGCAGTTCTTC.